In its sample, the clone carrying this T cell receptor (beta chain) was seen once. Its cognate antigen is unknown. This specimen belongs to a study of graft-versus-host responses after intestinal transplantation. TCRdb's table, derived via immunoSEQ multiplex PCR, lists solely in-frame clones and lacks some. This table holds 85,000 to 90,000 clones, about nine tenths found once. Per germline, CDR1 LNHDA and CDR2 SQIVND (reference sequence). The CDR3 has 14 amino acids. Trimming stripped 6 bases from V and 4 bases from J, with 15 bases between. This chain joins TRBV19 and TRBJ2-5, with D possibly TRBD2 on 6 matching bases. The specimen was unstimulated CD4+ T cells sorted from spleen or lymph node cells, collected before intestinal transplant. This sequence originates from a human donor who received an intestinal transplant. CDR3 bases: TGTGCCAGTAGCCCTCGGGGGAGAGTAGAGACCCAGTACTTC. Its protein is CASSPRGRVETQYF.